This TCR beta chain is from a study of OX40 agonist ivuxolimab in advanced cancers. Study summary: Clinicians treated patients with ivuxolimab, an agonistic anti-OX40 (CD134) antibody. Dose-escalation patients had hepatocellular carcinoma, melanoma, renal cell or head and neck cancer. At doses from 0.01 to 10 mg/kg, patients were given intravenous ivuxolimab every 2 weeks. Males comprised around 80% of the group, whose mean age was about 61 years (range about 20 to 85).

Germline trimming cut 2 bases from V and 1 base from J; bases unmatched to any gene: 4. Germline CDR1 reads SGHTA; CDR2 reads FQGTGA. The CDR3 extends over 16 amino acids. Method: immunoSEQ multiplex PCR; TCRdb's copy keeps in-frame clones and lacks some. The repertoire holds 150,000 to 190,000 clones, 85% to 95% seen once, with 0.31% in the top ten. The source material was CD4+ or CD8+ T cells sorted from blood, sampled in a trial of the OX40 agonist ivuxolimab. J is TRBJ2-5 and V is TRBV7-3; 10 nucleotides line up with TRBD2. The clonotype comes from an adult with an advanced solid tumor such as melanoma, head and neck, liver or kidney cancer. CDR3 in amino acids: CASSLGLAAFQETQYF. CDR3 sequence (DNA): TGTGCCAGCAGCTTAGGACTAGCGGCATTCCAAGAGACCCAGTACTTC.